A single sample gave rise to the 29 T cell receptor beta chains below, sequenced in a study of T cells in Graves' hyperthyroidism and ophthalmopathy. TCR beta CDR3 regions were amplified from RNA transcripts. The primer set for the first-round RT-PCR of the TCR CDR3 was HTBI. TCRdb reprocessed the multiplex PCR reads with MiXCR, giving one entry per CDR3 protein. The sample has under 350,000 distinct CDR3 sequences; around a fifth are singletons. Sequencing was performed on blood. These TCRs come from a woman in her 50s with Graves' hyperthyroidism.

The chain uses TRBV7-2 and TRBJ1-2; TRBD1 matches at 8 bases. The CDR3 has 16 amino acids. Germline values: CDR1 SGHTA, CDR2 FQGNSA. Trimming cost V 1 base and J 5 bases; bases outside gene matches: 9. The CDR3, as DNA: TGTGCCAGCAGCTTAGGAGGGCACAGGGGGGTTTATGGCTACACCTTC. Translation: CASSLGGHRGVYGYTF.

This clonotype was observed at least ten times. The chain links TRBV11-2 to TRBJ2-5; 8 bases line up with TRBD1. Germline V gene lookup returns CDR1 SGHAT and CDR2 FQNNGV. The V gene end was trimmed by 5 bases and the J gene end by 3 bases; junction bases not matched to a gene: 8. The CDR3 has 15 amino acids. The CDR3 sequence: CASSRPDRGEETQYF. The CDR3 bases are TGTGCCAGCAGCCGCCCCGACAGGGGTGAAGAGACCCAGTACTTC.

This clonotype was detected many times. V is TRBV28 and J is TRBJ1-1; weak D call: TRBD1 (6 bases). V was clipped by 7 bases and J by 0 bases, with 12 bases between them. The germline CDR1 and CDR2 sequences are MDHEN and SYDVKM. CDR3 size: 14 residues. In DNA form, the CDR3 reads TGTGCCAGCAAAAGGACAGCTATGAACACTGAAGCTTTCTTT. The encoded protein is CASKRTAMNTEAFF.

This clonotype was recorded a few times. The chain is built from TRBV12-5 and TRBJ2-1; 10 bases map to TRBD1. Trimming cost V 5 bases and J 4 bases; bases outside gene matches: 5. The CDR3 has 15 residues. Germline V gene lookup returns CDR1 LGHNT and CDR2 FRNRAP. CDR3 sequence (DNA): TGTGCTAGTGGTCAGACAGGGGGCGAATACAATGAGCAGTTCTTC. As protein: CASGQTGGEYNEQFF.

This clonotype was observed at least ten times. The chain uses TRBV24-1 and TRBJ2-1; 9 bases fit TRBD1. From germline, CDR1 is KGHDR and CDR2 SFDVKD. V gave up 8 bases and J gave up 5 bases; unmatched junction bases: 3. There are 13 residues in the CDR3. The CDR3 is CATIGTGNNEQFF. The CDR3, as DNA: TGTGCCACCATTGGGACAGGGAACAATGAGCAGTTCTTC.

This clonotype was observed a handful of times. The chain links TRBV19 to TRBJ1-1, with D perhaps matching TRBD1 (5 bases). The V and J ends lost 5 bases and 3 bases respectively, with 22 bases between them. CDR3 size: 17 residues. Germline V gene sequence: CDR1 LNHDA, CDR2 SQIVND (reference sequence). DNA of the CDR3: TGTGCCAGTAGTCCTTCGGGGGGAATTGGGATGGACACTGAAGCTTTCTTT. This gives the protein CASSPSGGIGMDTEAFF.

There are many counts of this clonotype. CDR3 DNA: TGTGCCTGGAGGACCCCAGGGGGGGCCTACGAGCAGTACTTC. Translation: CAWRTPGGAYEQYF. The chain employs TRBV30 and TRBJ2-7; D is tentatively TRBD1 or TRBD2 (7 bases each). The CDR3 is made up of 14 amino acids. Trimming removed 3 bases at V and 2 bases at J, with 14 bases between. Per germline, CDR1 GTSNPN and CDR2 SVGIG (reference sequence).

This clonotype turned up a few times. A much larger clonotype is one base distant, so this may be a read error. The chain is built from TRBV20-1 and TRBJ2-3, with D maybe TRBD2 (6 bases). Germline CDR1 DFQATT, CDR2 SNEGSKA (reference sequence). Trimming pared 4 bases from V and 5 bases from J, leaving 13 bases between. The CDR3 has 13 amino acids. The CDR3 spells CSAKPAREDTQYF. The CDR3 DNA follows: TGCAGTGCTAAACCCGCGCGGGAAGATACGCAGTATTTT.

The genes are TRBV12-3 or TRBV12-4 and TRBJ2-1; tentatively, D is TRBD2 (5 bases). The CDR3 sequence is 13 residues long. V dropped 3 bases and J dropped 8 bases, with 11 bases sitting between them. The CDR3 is CASSFSGIYEQFF. CDR3 nucleotide sequence: TGTGCCAGCAGTTTCTCGGGGATCTATGAGCAGTTCTTC.

V is TRBV6-1 and J is TRBJ2-1; D might be TRBD1 or TRBD2, each matching 5 bases. Per germline, CDR1 MNHNS and CDR2 SASEGT. The CDR3 is 15 amino acids. Deletions cut 7 bases from V and 0 bases from J, with 13 bases between. The CDR3 DNA reads TGTGCCAGCACAGTGACGAGGGGCTCCTACAATGAGCAGTTCTTC. Protein: CASTVTRGSYNEQFF.

This clonotype was counted ten times or more. V usage is TRBV7-3 and J usage is TRBJ1-2, with D perhaps matching TRBD1 (5 bases). V lost 5 bases, J lost 4 bases, and 17 bases lay in between. CDR3 length equals 15 residues. Germline CDR1 is SGHTA and CDR2 is FQGTGA. CDR3 nucleotides: TGTGCCAGCAGCCAAAGTGTTACAGGATTCTATGGCTACACCTTC. As protein: CASSQSVTGFYGYTF. The full variable domain, its missing parts supplied by reference TRBV7-3 and TRBJ1-2, is GAGVSQTPSNKVTEKGKYVELRCDPISGHTALYWYRQSLGQGPEFLIYFQGTGAADDSGLPNDRFFAVRPEGSVSTLKIQRTERGDSAVYLCASSQSVTGFYGYTFGSGTRLTVV.

This clonotype was detected a few times. The CDR3 DNA reads TGTGCCAGCAGCTTGCGGGCAACAGGGGGCTCCTACAATGAGCAGTTCTTC. Its translation: CASSLRATGGSYNEQFF. This chain connects TRBV5-6 to TRBJ2-1; 8 bases are shared with TRBD1. Germline V lookup: CDR1 SGHDT, CDR2 YYEEEE. The V gene end was trimmed by 1 base and the J gene end by 0 bases; junction bases not matched to a gene: 6. The CDR3 totals 17 residues.

This clonotype was counted ten times or more. The chain uses TRBV28 and TRBJ2-7, with D unresolved. The germline gives CDR1 MDHEN, CDR2 SYDVKM. Trimming stripped 1 base from V and 2 bases from J, with 9 bases between. The CDR3 extends over 14 amino acids. CDR3 in DNA: TGTGCCAGCAGTTTATATCGGGTAACCTACGAGCAGTACTTC. The encoded protein is CASSLYRVTYEQYF. The whole variable domain, filled in from reference TRBV28 and TRBJ2-7, reads DVKVTQSSRYLVKRTGEKVFLECVQDMDHENMFWYRQDPGLGLRLIYFSYDVKMKEKGDIPEGYSVSREKKERFSLILESASTNQTSMYLCASSLYRVTYEQYFGPGTRLTVT.

The gene calls are TRBV7-9 and TRBJ1-1; 7 nucleotides line up with TRBD1. The CDR3 runs 15 residues. The V gene end was trimmed by 5 bases and the J gene end by 4 bases; junction bases not matched to a gene: 10. The germline V gene has CDR1 SEHNR and CDR2 FQNEAQ (reference sequence). DNA of the CDR3: TGTGCCAGCAGCGTCAGACAGGGCGGGATCACTGAAGCTTTCTTT. Protein: CASSVRQGGITEAFF.

This chain connects TRBV11-2 to TRBJ2-1; possibly TRBD1 for D (5 bases). The germline V gene encodes CDR1 SGHAT and CDR2 FQNNGV. CDR3 length: 16 amino acids. Trimming took off 2 bases at V and 4 bases at J, with 15 bases between the two ends. This CDR3 is CASSLLDSSKYNEQFF. CDR3 nucleotide sequence: TGTGCCAGCAGCTTACTTGACAGCTCCAAATACAATGAGCAGTTCTTC.

The table lists this clonotype with many counts. CDR3 in DNA: TGTGCCAGCAGTCGGACAGTCTATGGCTACACCTTC. It yields the protein CASSRTVYGYTF. This rearrangement joins TRBV28 to TRBJ1-2; tentative D call: TRBD1 (6 bases). Germline CDR1 is MDHEN and CDR2 is SYDVKM. The CDR3 runs to 12 residues. V lost 5 bases, J lost 4 bases, and 8 bases lay in between.

The V gene is TRBV5-4, the J gene TRBJ2-1; D gene uncertain. Germline CDR1 and CDR2: SGHNT and YYREEE (reference sequence). There are 13 residues in the CDR3. Trimming cost V 7 bases and J 6 bases, with 14 bases left between them. The CDR3 coding sequence is TGTGCCAGCGTAAGTAGTGTGCGCAATGAGCAGTTCTTC. Amino acids: CASVSSVRNEQFF.

This clonotype was seen more than once but under ten times. This chain joins TRBV27 and TRBJ2-5; D is uncertain. Germline V gene lookup returns CDR1 MNHEY and CDR2 SMNVEV (reference sequence). V gave up 6 bases and J gave up 1 base, with 12 bases separating them. This CDR3 is built from 14 residues. CDR3 loop: CASSRTQAQETQYF. The DNA of the CDR3 is TGTGCCAGCAGCCGGACCCAGGCCCAAGAGACCCAGTACTTC.

Ten or more counts support this clonotype. V gene TRBV28 combines with J gene TRBJ2-2; 7 bases align to TRBD2. Per germline, CDR1 MDHEN and CDR2 SYDVKM. Losses at the gene ends were 4 bases for V and 9 bases for J; bases not matched to a gene: 14. The CDR3 is made up of 16 amino acids. This CDR3 reads CASSYLGGSARRELFF. Written as DNA, the CDR3 is TGTGCCAGCAGTTATCTAGGCGGGAGCGCTCGTCGGGAGCTGTTTTTT.

This clonotype has at least ten counts. The chain is built from TRBV12-3 or TRBV12-4 and TRBJ1-1; unclear D gene. The CDR3 consists of 12 residues. Trimming left V 6 bases short and J 7 bases short, with 12 bases between. The CDR3 here is CASRPPAYEAFF. The DNA of the CDR3 is TGTGCCAGCAGACCGCCGGCGTATGAAGCTTTCTTT.

This clonotype showed up many times. J is TRBJ2-7 and V is TRBV2; maybe TRBD1 (6 bases). The CDR3 runs 14 residues. CDR1 and CDR2 (germline): SNHLY, FYNNEI. V lost 6 bases to trimming and J lost 5 bases, with 17 bases between them. The CDR3 sequence is CASRGMQGRNEQYF. CDR3 DNA sequence: TGTGCCAGCAGGGGGATGCAGGGGCGGAACGAGCAGTACTTC.

In its sample, this clonotype was seen a few times. The V call is TRBV11-2, the J call TRBJ2-2, with a weak D call TRBD1 (5 bases). Germline values: CDR1 SGHAT, CDR2 FQNNGV. Trimming pared 3 bases from V and 1 base from J, leaving 12 bases between. The CDR3 covers 16 residues. The CDR3 DNA reads as TGTGCCAGCAGCTTGGCCGAGACAGTGAACACCGGGGAGCTGTTTTTT. Translating it yields CASSLAETVNTGELFF.

The chain recombines TRBV6-1 with TRBJ1-2; D unclear. The CDR3 runs 14 residues. V lost 1 base to trimming and J lost 3 bases, with 9 bases between them. Per the germline V gene, CDR1 is MNHNS and CDR2 is SASEGT. The CDR3 reads CASSEVGGYYGYTF. The CDR3 DNA sequence: TGTGCCAGCAGTGAAGTCGGCGGCTACTATGGCTACACCTTC.

This clonotype appeared many times. This rearrangement joins TRBV30 to TRBJ1-1; D unresolved. The V gene's germline CDR1 is GTSNPN and CDR2 SVGIG (reference sequence). This CDR3 comprises 12 residues. Trimming removed 3 bases at V and 3 bases at J, with 8 bases between. The CDR3 bases are TGTGCCTGGAGAGCGTTGCACACTGAAGCTTTCTTT. Translated: CAWRALHTEAFF.

This clonotype was found many times. The genes are TRBV6-1 and TRBJ2-2, with no clear D. This CDR3 has 15 amino acids. V lost 7 bases and J lost 1, with 13 bases in between. Germline V gene sequence: CDR1 MNHNS, CDR2 SASEGT. Written as DNA, the CDR3 is TGTGCCAGCACCCGAAGGGCAGGGAACACCGGGGAGCTGTTTTTT. It yields the protein CASTRRAGNTGELFF.

This clonotype was recorded at least ten times. V usage is TRBV2 and J usage is TRBJ2-1; 9 nucleotides agree with TRBD2. The ends lost 7 bases at V and 7 bases at J; junction bases unmatched: 11. Germline V gives CDR1 SNHLY, CDR2 FYNNEI. CDR3 length: 15 residues. CDR3 sequence (DNA): TGTGCCAGCACTAGAGTGACTAGCGGAGCAAATGAGCAGTTCTTC. Translation: CASTRVTSGANEQFF.

The CDR3: CATSEVDTPDTQYF. As DNA, the CDR3 is TGTGCCACCAGTGAAGTGGACACTCCAGATACGCAGTATTTT. The chain links TRBV24-1 to TRBJ2-3; possibly TRBD1 for D (5 bases). With 4 bases removed from V and 4 bases from J, the gap between germline ends came to 11 bases. Germline V gene sequence: CDR1 KGHDR, CDR2 SFDVKD. The CDR3 has 14 amino acids.

At least ten counts were recorded for this clonotype. The chain joins TRBV18 to TRBJ1-1; D unresolved. Germline-derived CDR1 and CDR2 are KGHSH and LQKENI. The CDR3 consists of 15 residues. With 1 base removed from V and 0 bases from J, the gap between germline ends came to 9 bases. The CDR3 protein is CASSPLIGVNTEAFF. The CDR3 DNA follows: TGTGCCAGCTCACCACTTATCGGGGTGAACACTGAAGCTTTCTTT.

In its sample, this clonotype was seen many times. The chain employs TRBV5-1 and TRBJ2-1; 11 bases fit TRBD2. The V segment lost 2 bases and the J segment 8 bases; nucleotides outside the gene matches: 9. In germline, CDR1 is SGHRS, CDR2 YFSETQ. The length of the CDR3 is 16 residues. This chain's CDR3 is CASSFSGGGRRDEQFF. DNA for the CDR3: TGCGCCAGCAGCTTTAGCGGGGGGGGTCGAAGGGATGAGCAGTTCTTC.